This TCR beta chain was captured by sequencing in a study of shared clonotypes between healthy human individuals. The CDR3 is made up of 14 amino acids. V lost 0 bases and J 1 base, leaving 7 bases between the germline ends. Per germline, CDR1 SGHRS and CDR2 YFSETQ. Assay used: immunoSEQ multiplex PCR; TCRdb lists only in-frame clones, some missing. The profile shows millions of clones, roughly 96% of them singletons. A remark on this clone: In the same sample, other DNA sequences code for this CDR3.

The chain combines TRBV5-1 with TRBJ2-5; possibly TRBD1 for D (6 bases). The TCR was taken from a man between 18 and 35 years old in good health. Material: naive CD4+ T cells sorted from blood. The subset here: CD45RA+ positively selected. The DNA of the CDR3 is TGCGCCAGCAGCTTGGGGACAGTCCAAGAGACCCAGTACTTC. This translates into CASSLGTVQETQYF.